The 10 T cell receptor beta chains below were found in one sample sequenced in a study of blood T cell repertoires in COVID-19. Produced via immunoSEQ multiplex PCR; TCRdb's table is partial and in-frame only. The data contain hundreds of thousands of clones, 87% of them singletons. The source material was peripheral blood. Every receptor here comes from a man aged 18 to 30 with active or convalescent COVID-19.

This clone was observed a single time. The rearrangement uses TRBV18 and TRBJ1-5; D not certain. Germline CDR1 is KGHSH and CDR2 is LQKENI. The CDR3 has 15 residues. The V end lost 4 bases, the J end lost 2 bases, and 12 bases lay between the germline ends. The CDR3 DNA is TGTGCCAGCTCACAGTCCCGGGAGGGCAATCAGCCCCAGCATTTT. Translation: CASSQSREGNQPQHF.

This chain links TRBV18 with TRBJ2-7; D is unclear. In germline, CDR1 is KGHSH, CDR2 LQKENI. The length of the CDR3 is 14 residues. Trimming removed 5 bases from V and 0 bases from J, with 11 bases in between. CDR3 nucleotides: TGTGCCAGCTCAACCAGAGGTTTCTCCTACGAGCAGTACTTC. This gives the protein CASSTRGFSYEQYF.

For the CDR3, the DNA is TGTGCCACTAACCGGGACAGGACGTCGATTACTAAAGCTTTCTTT. As protein: CATNRDRTSITKAFF. The chain uses TRBV28 and TRBJ1-1; 8 bases match TRBD1. Germline lookup yields CDR1 MDHEN and CDR2 SYDVKM. The CDR3 contains 15 residues. Trimming removed 10 bases from V and 9 bases from J; junction bases left unmatched: 19.

The chain links TRBV7-2 to TRBJ2-7, with 11 bases fitting TRBD2. Germline V gene data show CDR1 as SGHTA and CDR2 as FQGNSA. The length of the CDR3 is 18 residues. V shed 1 base, J shed 1 base, and the junction held 9 bases outside the gene matches. CDR3 DNA sequence: TGTGCCAGCAGCTTAGTGGGTAGCGGGGGGGTCCCTTCCTACGAGCAGTACTTC. It encodes CASSLVGSGGVPSYEQYF. Full variable domain (missing parts from reference TRBV7-2 and TRBJ2-7): GAGVSQSPSNKVTEKGKDVELRCDPISGHTALYWYRQSLGQGLEFLIYFQGNSAPDKSGLPSDRFSAERTGGSVSTLTIQRTQQEDSAVYLCASSLVGSGGVPSYEQYFGPGTRLTVT.

The chain joins TRBV5-1 to TRBJ2-7, with a weak D call TRBD2 (7 bases). Germline CDR1 and CDR2: SGHRS and YFSETQ. The V gene lost 4 bases and the J gene lost 7 bases, with 18 bases spanning the gap. CDR3 size: 14 residues. CDR3 region: CASSLTRGAGEQYF. CDR3 nucleotide sequence: TGCGCCAGCAGCCTGACCCGGGGGGCTGGGGAGCAGTACTTC.

This CDR3 reads CASSQPTATNYGYTF. The CDR3 bases are TGTGCCAGCAGCCAACCGACAGCTACTAACTATGGCTACACCTTC. The gene calls are TRBV4-2 and TRBJ1-2; a weak D match, TRBD1 (5 bases). Germline V gene sequence: CDR1 LGHNA, CDR2 YNFKEQ. The CDR3 loop spans 15 amino acids. Deletions cut 2 bases from V and 0 bases from J, with 10 bases between.

The chain has TRBV11-1 and TRBJ2-5; maybe TRBD2 (5 bases). Germline V CDR1 and CDR2: SGHAT, FQDESV (reference sequence). V was clipped by 5 bases and J by 4 bases, with 14 bases between them. This CDR3 comprises 14 residues. The CDR3 DNA sequence: TGTGCCAGCAGCCCGAGCGGATCAGTAGAGACCCAGTACTTC. Protein: CASSPSGSVETQYF.

This clone appeared a few times. The chain employs TRBV5-8 and TRBJ1-5; D is ambiguous. Per the germline V gene, CDR1 is SGHTS and CDR2 is YDEGEE. V lost 2 bases and J lost 4, with 7 bases in between. The CDR3 has 13 amino acids. CDR3 sequence reads: CASSFGRNQPQHF. The CDR3 coding sequence is TGTGCCAGCAGCTTCGGGAGAAATCAGCCCCAGCATTTT.

CDR3 in amino acids: CASSEAGQGGTEAFF. As DNA, the CDR3 is TGTGCCAGCAGTGAAGCGGGACAGGGGGGAACTGAAGCTTTCTTT. V usage is TRBV6-1 and J usage is TRBJ1-1; 11 bases are a match to TRBD1. In germline, CDR1 is MNHNS, CDR2 SASEGT. This CDR3 is 15 amino acids long. V shed 0 bases, J shed 5 bases, and the junction held 2 bases outside the gene matches.

The J gene is TRBJ1-1, the V gene TRBV18; D unresolved. The CDR3 is 13 residues long. Trimming took 6 bases from V and 3 from J, leaving 11 bases between them. Germline lookup yields CDR1 KGHSH and CDR2 LQKENI. The CDR3 DNA reads as TGTGCCAGCTCTCAGGAGGAAGACACTGAAGCTTTCTTT. Protein: CASSQEEDTEAFF.